Listed here are 27 T cell receptor delta chains from one sample, sequenced in a study of gamma-delta T cells after stem cell transplantation. TCRdb fed the RT-PCR reads into CATT to redo clone calling. This table holds roughly 6,500 delta-chain clones, about 23% found once. The sample taken for sequencing was gamma-delta T cells. The receptors shown here come from a human donor. It is not recorded whose cells these are; they may come from a transplant donor.

This chain links TRDV2 with TRDJ1; D is uncertain. V was pared by 9 bases and J by 8 bases, with 30 bases between. This CDR3 has 16 residues. Per germline, CDR1 GEAIGNYY and CDR2 EKD. CDR3 DNA sequence: TGTGCCCGTGGCACCGTTTTCACCGGGGTAAGAAAAAAACTCATCTTT. Translation gives CARGTVFTGVRKKLIF.

This clone was observed a handful of times. The chain links TRDV2 to TRDJ1, with 7 bases matching TRDD3. The germline gives CDR1 GEAIGNYY, CDR2 EKD. Trimming cost V 2 bases and J 0 bases; bases outside gene matches: 17. This CDR3 has 19 amino acids. For the CDR3, the DNA is TGTGCCTGTGACAAGATTCCGTACTGGGGTCTACCGGACACCGATAAACTCATCTTT. Translation: CACDKIPYWGLPDTDKLIF.

A word on this clone: A much larger clonotype is one base distant, so this may be a read error. Other DNA variants within this sample encode the same CDR3. This rearrangement joins TRDV2 to TRDJ1; 11 bases agree with TRDD3. Germline CDR1 is GEAIGNYY and CDR2 is EKD. The CDR3 loop spans 20 amino acids. The CDR3 sequence is CACDPLGDTKEQRNTDKLIF. CDR3 nucleotides: TGTGCCTGTGACCCGCTGGGGGATACCAAGGAACAAAGGAACACCGATAAGCTCATCTTT.

The J gene is TRDJ1, the V gene TRDV2, with TRDD3 matching 9 bases. The CDR3 has 17 residues. After removal of 3 bases from V and 1 base from J, the junction contained 11 bases not matched to a gene. Germline V gene lookup returns CDR1 GEAIGNYY and CDR2 EKD. CDR3 sequence reads: CACDSLGDGGGTDKLIF. The CDR3 DNA follows: TGTGCCTGTGACTCCCTGGGGGATGGGGGGGGCACCGATAAACTCATCTTT.

J is TRDJ1 and V is TRDV2; the match to TRDD3 covers 7 bases. The CDR3 totals 18 residues. V shed 3 bases, J shed 3 bases, and the junction held 18 bases outside the gene matches. Looked up from germline, CDR1 is GEAIGNYY and CDR2 is EKD. DNA of the CDR3: TGTGCCTGTGACCTCATTACTGGGGAACCGCCAGGGGCCGATAAACTCATCTTT. Its translation: CACDLITGEPPGADKLIF.

Worth noting for this clone: One end of the junction is discordant with germline, which a read error may explain. The chain is built from TRDV1 and TRDJ1, with TRDD3 identical over 7 bases. This CDR3 contains 22 residues. CDR1 is TSWWSYY and CDR2 is QGS in the germline V gene. CDR3 sequence: CALGELVGWFPLRDTYTDKPIF. In nucleotides, the CDR3 is TGTGCTCTTGGGGAACTAGTTGGTTGGTTCCCTCTGCGGGATACTTACACCGATAAACCCATCTTT.

This clone is labeled as large. V gene TRDV2 combines with J gene TRDJ1; D remains ambiguous. Trimming took 0 bases from V and 8 from J, leaving 18 bases between them. Germline V gene lookup returns CDR1 GEAIGNYY and CDR2 EKD. This CDR3 comprises 15 residues. The CDR3 coding sequence is TGTGCCTGTGACACCGTGGCCCCTGCCGGGACGAAACTCATCTTT. It is translated as CACDTVAPAGTKLIF.

This clone was seen a few times. This rearrangement joins TRDV1 to TRDJ1; D not resolved. Germline loops: CDR1 TSWWSYY, CDR2 QGS. The CDR3 loop spans 19 amino acids. V lost 0 bases and J lost 2, with 22 bases in between. CDR3 amino acids: CALGELGTDLRGGTDKLIF. The DNA of the CDR3 is TGTGCTCTTGGGGAACTAGGGACTGACCTCCGGGGTGGTACCGATAAACTCATCTTT.

The chain employs TRDV2 and TRDJ1, with 11 bases fitting TRDD3. Trimming took 0 bases from V and 4 from J; bases not matched to a gene: 24. CDR1 GEAIGNYY and CDR2 EKD come from the germline V gene. This CDR3 comprises 22 residues. The CDR3 is CACDTLDLPTDWGIESIDKLIF. The DNA for the CDR3 is TGTGCCTGTGACACCCTAGACCTTCCTACCGACTGGGGGATAGAATCGATCGATAAACTCATCTTT.

This clone was seen more than once but under ten times. The chain employs TRDV2 and TRDJ1; TRDD2 agrees at 9 bases. V trimming: 3 bases; J trimming: 0 bases; junction bases outside the gene matches: 19. Germline CDR1 is GEAIGNYY and CDR2 is EKD. The CDR3 is made up of 20 amino acids. The CDR3 loop reads CACDPLPTGGGHKYTDKLIF. CDR3 sequence (DNA): TGTGCCTGTGACCCCCTTCCTACGGGGGGAGGCCATAAGTACACCGATAAACTCATCTTT.

As for this clone: This sequence is one base from a far larger clone and is likely a read error. This rearrangement joins TRDV2 to TRDJ3, with D unclear. The germline gives CDR1 GEAIGNYY, CDR2 EKD. The CDR3 runs to 21 residues. V lost 0 bases, J lost 2 bases, and 22 bases lay in between. CDR3 in DNA: TGTGCCTGTGACACCGTTATAGCCGACGCCGCGGGCCCCTGGGACACCCGACAGATGTTTTTC. Its translation is CACDTVIADAAGPWDTRQMFF.

In its sample, this clone is medium-sized. The chain employs TRDV2 and TRDJ1; no definite D call. V was pared by 3 bases and J by 2 bases, with 9 bases between. From germline, CDR1 is GEAIGNYY and CDR2 EKD. This CDR3 is built from 13 residues. The CDR3 nucleotides read TGTGCCTGTGACCCTTTAGGGACCGATAAACTCATCTTT. Translation: CACDPLGTDKLIF.

This clone is medium-sized by share. The gene calls are TRDV2 and TRDJ3, with 12 bases aligning to TRDD3. This CDR3 comprises 19 residues. The germline V gene encodes CDR1 GEAIGNYY and CDR2 EKD. The V gene end was trimmed by 0 bases and the J gene end by 3 bases; junction bases not matched to a gene: 5. In DNA, the CDR3 is TGTGCCTGTGACACCGCCTGGGGGATACGTAACTGGGACACCCGACAGATGTTTTTC. This translates into CACDTAWGIRNWDTRQMFF.

This sequence joins TRDV2 and TRDJ2; TRDD3 agrees at 9 bases. Losses at the gene ends were 3 bases for V and 4 bases for J; bases not matched to a gene: 5. In germline, CDR1 is GEAIGNYY, CDR2 EKD. The CDR3 extends over 15 amino acids. The CDR3 DNA follows: TGTGCCTGTGACTTCCTGGGGGATGGGACAGCACAACTCTTCTTT. As protein: CACDFLGDGTAQLFF.

About this clone itself: This may come from a read error, since a much larger clone is one base off. The V gene is TRDV2, the J gene TRDJ1; D is possibly TRDD3 (5 bases). The CDR3 sequence is 16 residues long. V was cut by 3 bases and J by 0 bases, with 16 bases left in between. The germline V gene has CDR1 GEAIGNYY and CDR2 EKD. CDR3 protein: CACDQLEDSDTDKLIF. Written as DNA, the CDR3 is TGTGCCTGTGACCAACTGGAGGATTCGGACACCGATAAACTCATCTTT.

By share, this clone counts as medium-sized. The chain uses TRDV2 and TRDJ1, with unresolved D. Germline CDR1 and CDR2: GEAIGNYY and EKD. The CDR3 covers 18 residues. The ends were cut back, 0 bases at V and 0 bases at J, with 19 bases in the middle. This CDR3 reads CACDTGGFGQLYTDKLIF. CDR3 DNA sequence: TGTGCCTGTGACACCGGAGGCTTCGGGCAACTGTACACCGATAAACTCATCTTT.

This clone is labeled as medium-sized. Other DNA sequences of this sample code for an identical CDR3. The V call is TRDV2, the J call TRDJ1, with 11 bases aligning to TRDD3. This CDR3 is built from 22 residues. Trimming took 3 bases from V and 0 from J; bases not matched to a gene: 23. In germline, CDR1 is GEAIGNYY, CDR2 EKD. CDR3 in amino acids: CACDETLSYASAGGYYTDKLIF. CDR3 bases: TGTGCCTGTGACGAAACCCTTTCCTATGCGAGTGCTGGGGGATACTACACCGATAAACTCATCTTT.

A remark on this clone: A far larger clone is one nucleotide away, so this likely arose from a read error. The rearrangement joins TRDV2 to TRDJ1, with TRDD3 matching 8 bases. CDR3 length equals 21 residues. Germline CDR1 GEAIGNYY, CDR2 EKD. V lost 4 bases to trimming and J lost 2 bases; unmatched junction nucleotides: 26. For the CDR3, the DNA is TGTGCCTGTGATTCCCTTCCGGTGGCTGGGGATACCTCTAGGGGTACCGATAAACTCATCTTT. Residues: CACDSLPVAGDTSRGTDKLIF.

Points on this clone: A much larger clone differs from this one at a single base, so this may be a read error. At the DNA level, this CDR3 is encoded by other sequences in the same sample as well. The gene calls are TRDV2 and TRDJ1, with TRDD3 matching 8 bases. Germline V gives CDR1 GEAIGNYY, CDR2 EKD. The CDR3 covers 16 residues. CDR3 sequence reads: CACDTLSLGDTDKLIF. The CDR3, as DNA: TGTGCCTGTGACACTCTATCTCTGGGGGACACTGATAAACTCATCTTT.

As regards this clone: A much more abundant neighbour one base away suggests this may be a read error. This sample includes further DNA sequences coding for the same CDR3. The chain couples TRDV1 to TRDJ1; no definite D call. The V end was cut by 3 bases, the J end by 0 bases, with 29 bases between. Germline CDR1 TSWWSYY, CDR2 QGS. The CDR3 is 21 amino acids. As DNA, the CDR3 is TGTGCTCTTGGGGAGCTAGGAAAAAGTCGTACCGGACTACAGTACACCGATAAACTCATCTTT. This translates into CALGELGKSRTGLQYTDKLIF.

This clone was counted between two and nine times. The V gene is TRDV2, the J gene TRDJ1; 11 bases match TRDD3. Germline V gene data show CDR1 as GEAIGNYY and CDR2 as EKD. Unmatched junction bases numbered 14, after V lost 1 base and J lost 8 bases. The CDR3 is 17 amino acids. CDR3 sequence: CACDTAYWGIKEGKLIF. CDR3 bases: TGTGCCTGTGACACGGCTTACTGGGGGATAAAGGAGGGGAAACTCATCTTT.

V gene TRDV2 combines with J gene TRDJ3; weak D call: TRDD3 (5 bases). V gave up 0 bases and J gave up 3 bases, with 17 bases separating them. Per the germline V gene, CDR1 is GEAIGNYY and CDR2 is EKD. The CDR3 has 19 residues. The CDR3 DNA follows: TGTGCCTGTGACACCGTTGGGATGACCGACGTCTGGGACACCCGACAGATGTTTTTC. Protein: CACDTVGMTDVWDTRQMFF.

Sample share makes this clone medium-sized. The V and J genes are TRDV2 and TRDJ1, with 10 bases lining up with TRDD3. J was trimmed by 3 bases and V by 0 bases; bases with no gene match: 3. The CDR3 totals 15 residues. Germline CDR1 GEAIGNYY, CDR2 EKD. Here the CDR3 reads CACDTWGIHSDKLIF. In DNA, the CDR3 is TGTGCCTGTGACACCTGGGGGATACATTCCGATAAACTCATCTTT.

The genes are TRDV2 and TRDJ1; no definite D call. CDR3 length equals 13 residues. With 4 bases removed from V and 0 bases from J, the gap between germline ends came to 8 bases. Germline V gene lookup returns CDR1 GEAIGNYY and CDR2 EKD. CDR3 DNA sequence: TGTGCCTGTGAAAAACTGTACACCGATAAACTCATCTTT. Protein sequence: CACEKLYTDKLIF.

Judged by abundance, this clone is medium-sized (0.01 to 0.1%). The chain uses TRDV2 and TRDJ1; TRDD3 aligns across 10 bases. CDR3 size: 18 residues. Per the germline V gene, CDR1 is GEAIGNYY and CDR2 is EKD. Trimming at V came to 3 bases and at J to 3 bases, leaving 15 bases not matched to a gene. The CDR3 sequence is CACDPAPRGIRSADKLIF. The CDR3 DNA follows: TGTGCCTGTGACCCCGCACCCCGGGGGATACGGTCCGCCGATAAACTCATCTTT.

Regarding this clone: Other DNA variants within this sample encode the same CDR3. This chain connects TRDV1 to TRDJ1; D gene unclear. The CDR3 has 16 residues. CDR1 is TSWWSYY, CDR2 QGS, per germline. V was cut by 0 bases and J by 2 bases, with 13 bases left in between. The CDR3 coding sequence is TGTGCTCTTGGGGAACTAGGGAACATGCGAACCGATAAACTCATCTTT. Translated: CALGELGNMRTDKLIF.

In this sample, this clone turned up a few times. This chain joins TRDV2 and TRDJ1; 11 nucleotides align to TRDD3. J lost 1 base, V lost 0 bases, and 9 bases had no gene match. Germline V gene data show CDR1 as GEAIGNYY and CDR2 as EKD. There are 18 residues in the CDR3. The CDR3 loop is CACDTVWGIRGPTDKLIF. The CDR3 DNA is TGTGCCTGTGACACCGTTTGGGGGATACGGGGGCCCACCGATAAACTCATCTTT.